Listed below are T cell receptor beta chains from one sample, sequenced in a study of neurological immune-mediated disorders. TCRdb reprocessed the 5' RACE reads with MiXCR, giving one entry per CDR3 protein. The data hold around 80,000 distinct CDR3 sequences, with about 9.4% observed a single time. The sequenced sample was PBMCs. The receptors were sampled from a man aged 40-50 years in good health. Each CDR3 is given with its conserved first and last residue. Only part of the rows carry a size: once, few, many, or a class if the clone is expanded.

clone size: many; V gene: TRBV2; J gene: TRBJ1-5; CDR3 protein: CASGLAGARSNQPQHF
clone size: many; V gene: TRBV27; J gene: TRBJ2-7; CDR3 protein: CASRDRTGSYEQYF
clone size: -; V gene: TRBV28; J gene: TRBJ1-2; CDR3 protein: CASSVDRGLRNYGYTF
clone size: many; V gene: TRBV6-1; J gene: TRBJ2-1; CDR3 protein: CASRREVSKVGNEQFF
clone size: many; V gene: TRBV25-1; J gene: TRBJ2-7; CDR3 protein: CASSEGTSGWYF
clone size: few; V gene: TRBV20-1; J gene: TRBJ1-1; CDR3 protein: CSARENTEAFF
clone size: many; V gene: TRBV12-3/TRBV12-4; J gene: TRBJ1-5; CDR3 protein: CASSPGTPPNQPQHF
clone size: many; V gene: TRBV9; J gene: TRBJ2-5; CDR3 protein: CASSVGGREETQYF
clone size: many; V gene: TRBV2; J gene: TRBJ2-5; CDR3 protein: CASIAGGETQYF
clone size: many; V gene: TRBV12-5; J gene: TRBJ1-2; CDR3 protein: CASGLDRGTNYGYTF
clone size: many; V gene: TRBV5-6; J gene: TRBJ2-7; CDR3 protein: CASSLPTSSTYEQYF
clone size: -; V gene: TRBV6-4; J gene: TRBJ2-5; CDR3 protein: CASSRTGGQGETQYF
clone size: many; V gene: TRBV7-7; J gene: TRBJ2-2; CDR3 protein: CASSLGSTGELFF
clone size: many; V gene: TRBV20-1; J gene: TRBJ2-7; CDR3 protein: CSARGTGGNLGEQYF
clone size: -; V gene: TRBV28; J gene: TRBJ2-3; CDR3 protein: CSSSLRSPGLAGPDTQYF
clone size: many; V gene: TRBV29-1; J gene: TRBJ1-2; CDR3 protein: CSVEGGGGSAGIYGYTF
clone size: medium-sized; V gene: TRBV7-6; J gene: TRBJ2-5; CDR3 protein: CASSLILRETQYF
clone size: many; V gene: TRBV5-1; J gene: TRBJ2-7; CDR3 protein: CASSLIIAEGILYEQYF
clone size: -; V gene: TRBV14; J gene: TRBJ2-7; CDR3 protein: CASSHHGGLGYEQYF
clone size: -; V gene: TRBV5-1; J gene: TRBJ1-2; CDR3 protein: CASSEGTGKGGYTF
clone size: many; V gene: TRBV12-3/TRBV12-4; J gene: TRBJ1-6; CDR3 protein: CASSLVKNGNSPLHF
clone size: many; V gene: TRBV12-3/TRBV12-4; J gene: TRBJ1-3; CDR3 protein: CASRTDSIGNTIYF
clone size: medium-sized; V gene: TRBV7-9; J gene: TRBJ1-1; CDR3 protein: CASSLGGLNTEAFF
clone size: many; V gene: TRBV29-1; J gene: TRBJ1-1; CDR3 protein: CSVEKGSLGTEAFF
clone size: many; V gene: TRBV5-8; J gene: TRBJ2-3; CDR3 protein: CASSLAGGYRTDTQYF
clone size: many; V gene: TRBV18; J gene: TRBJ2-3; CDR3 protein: CASSPTDGGTDTQYF
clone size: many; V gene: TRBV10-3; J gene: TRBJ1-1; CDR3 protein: CAISELMASNTEAFF
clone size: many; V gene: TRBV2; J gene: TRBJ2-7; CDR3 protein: CASSGFRAGDTAYEQYF
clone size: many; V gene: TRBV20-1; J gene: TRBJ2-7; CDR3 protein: CSARTGGGDEQYF
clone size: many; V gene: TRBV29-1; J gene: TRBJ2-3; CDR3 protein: CSVSLRQLTDTQYF
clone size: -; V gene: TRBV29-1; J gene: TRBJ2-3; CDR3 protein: CSVQRTGADTQYF
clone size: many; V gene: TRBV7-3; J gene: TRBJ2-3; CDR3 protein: CASSLIGTDTDTQYF
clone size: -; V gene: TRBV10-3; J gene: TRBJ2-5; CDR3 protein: CAILKESGETQYF
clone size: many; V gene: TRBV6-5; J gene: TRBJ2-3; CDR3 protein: CASSSGQGWNTQYF
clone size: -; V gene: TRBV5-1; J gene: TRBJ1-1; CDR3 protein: CASSLNGGNTEAFF
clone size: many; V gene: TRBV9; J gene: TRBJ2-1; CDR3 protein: CASSVPIGGSSYNEQFF
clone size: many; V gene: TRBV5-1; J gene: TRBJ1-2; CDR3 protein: CASSLSDRGWYGYTF
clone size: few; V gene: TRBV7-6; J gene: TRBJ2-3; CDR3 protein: CASSQGGTRLRTDTQYF
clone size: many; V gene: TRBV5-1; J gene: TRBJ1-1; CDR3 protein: CASSLRQGINTEAFF
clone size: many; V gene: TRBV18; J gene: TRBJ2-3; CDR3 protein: CASSPLLSTDTQYF
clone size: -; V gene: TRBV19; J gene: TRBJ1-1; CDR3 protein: CAGRRTGEGAFF
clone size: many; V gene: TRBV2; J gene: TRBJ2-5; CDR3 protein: CASSVTAHDQETQYF
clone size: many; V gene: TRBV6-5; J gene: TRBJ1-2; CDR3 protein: CASSDRGRAPYGYTF
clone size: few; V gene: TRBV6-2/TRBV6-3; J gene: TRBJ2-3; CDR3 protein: CASGRKDTQYF
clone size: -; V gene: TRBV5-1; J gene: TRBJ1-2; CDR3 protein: CASGININYCYTF
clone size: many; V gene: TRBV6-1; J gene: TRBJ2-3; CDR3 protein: CASGLTLEDTQYF
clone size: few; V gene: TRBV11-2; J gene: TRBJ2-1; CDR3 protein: CASSMGQANEQFF
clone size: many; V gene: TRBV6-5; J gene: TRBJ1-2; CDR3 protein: CASSYEGRGYTF
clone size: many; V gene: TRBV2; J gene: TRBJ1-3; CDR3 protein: CASSKNGNTIYF
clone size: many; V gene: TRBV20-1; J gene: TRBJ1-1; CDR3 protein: CSAQDRASAEAFF
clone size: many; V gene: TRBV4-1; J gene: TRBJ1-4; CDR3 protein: CASTLLPQGDEKLFF
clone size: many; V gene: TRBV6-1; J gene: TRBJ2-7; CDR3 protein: CASSYTSYEQYF
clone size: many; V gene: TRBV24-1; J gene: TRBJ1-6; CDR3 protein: CATSDSAWSSPLHF
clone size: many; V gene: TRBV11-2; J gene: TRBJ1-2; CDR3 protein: CASSQRQDLHGYTF
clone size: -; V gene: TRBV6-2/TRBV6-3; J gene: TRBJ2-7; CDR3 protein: CASSYWDRVTYEQYF
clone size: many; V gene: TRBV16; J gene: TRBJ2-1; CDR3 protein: CASSQPEDSSYNEQFF
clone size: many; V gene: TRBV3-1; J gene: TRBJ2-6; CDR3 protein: CASSQDGGLLGANVLTF
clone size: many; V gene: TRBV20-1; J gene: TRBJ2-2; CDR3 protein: CSAQGRNTGELFF
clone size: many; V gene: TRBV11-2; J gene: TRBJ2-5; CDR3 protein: CASSSYRGTGETQYF
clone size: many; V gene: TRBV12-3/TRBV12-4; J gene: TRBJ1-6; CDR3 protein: CASRTAQGNKNSPLHF